This entry lists 30 T cell receptor beta chains sequenced from one sample in a study of immune characterization of retroperitoneal liposarcoma. MiXCR, run by TCRdb on the PCR reads, gives a single entry per CDR3 protein. This table has about 9,200 distinct CDR3 sequences, around a quarter appearing once. Source material: tumor tissue. The receptors come from a female donor with retroperitoneal liposarcoma.

In this sample, this clonotype turned up a few times. The V and J genes are TRBV12-3 or TRBV12-4 and TRBJ1-5, with 10 bases that match TRBD1. V shed 3 bases and J 4 bases; nucleotides not matched to a gene: 6. The length of the CDR3 is 16 residues. CDR3 bases: TGTGCCAGCAGTTTGAGGACAGGGGGTTCAAATCAGCCCCAGCATTTT. It translates to CASSLRTGGSNQPQHF.

This clonotype was detected many times. The chain recombines TRBV11-2 with TRBJ2-1; 13 nucleotides align to TRBD2. Matching the DNA end better, TRBJ2-7 makes the J call doubtful. The CDR3 has 15 amino acids. Looked up from germline, CDR1 is SGHAT and CDR2 is FQNNGV. The CDR3 loop is CASSSGLAGVYEQYF. CDR3 DNA: TGTGCCAGCAGCTCAGGACTAGCGGGAGTATATGAGCAGTACTTC.

This clonotype was counted ten times or more. This sequence joins TRBV6-1 and TRBJ2-6; 9 bases agree with TRBD1. The germline CDR1 and CDR2 sequences are MNHNS and SASEGT. After removal of 6 bases from V and 1 base from J, the junction contained 7 bases not matched to a gene. The CDR3 totals 17 residues. Written as DNA, the CDR3 is TGTGCCAGCAGAGCGGACAGGGGAGGTTCTGGGGCCAACGTCCTGACTTTC. Translating it yields CASRADRGGSGANVLTF.

The table lists this clonotype with a few counts. CDR3 sequence (DNA): TGTGCCAGCAGTGAATTGTCGGGGGCCTCCTACGAGCAGTTCTTC. This gives the protein CASSELSGASYEQFF. The V call is TRBV6-1, the J call TRBJ2-1; D could derive from TRBD1 or TRBD2 (6 bases each). Trimming took off 2 bases at V and 10 bases at J, with 18 bases between the two ends. Germline V gene sequence: CDR1 MNHNS, CDR2 SASEGT. The CDR3 totals 15 residues.

There are a few counts of this clonotype. The chain has TRBV27 and TRBJ2-1; 12 nucleotides align to TRBD2. With 4 bases clipped from V and 10 bases from J, the junction kept 11 bases outside the gene matches. The CDR3 sequence is 16 residues long. Per the germline V gene, CDR1 is MNHEY and CDR2 is SMNVEV (reference sequence). The CDR3 sequence is CASSSSGRANPYEQFF. The CDR3 region has the DNA TGTGCCAGCAGTTCTAGCGGGAGGGCCAACCCCTACGAGCAGTTCTTC.

V gene TRBV7-6 combines with J gene TRBJ2-1; D remains ambiguous. The J call may be incorrect, as the DNA end agrees better with TRBJ2-7. The CDR3 contains 13 residues. CDR1 and CDR2 (germline): SGHVS, FNYEAQ. Here the CDR3 DNA reads TGTGCCAGCAGCTTAGTTTCCTACAATGAGCAGTACTTC. Protein product: CASSLVSYNEQYF.

This clonotype occurred a few times. The genes are TRBV10-1 and TRBJ2-1; 12 nucleotides align to TRBD1. With V trimmed by 8 bases and J by 10 bases, 3 bases remained unmatched. Germline V lookup: CDR1 WNHNN, CDR2 SYGVQD (reference sequence). The CDR3 sequence is 12 residues long. The CDR3 nucleotides are TGCGCCAGCGGGACAGGGGGCCGCGAGCAGTTCTTC. This codes for CASGTGGREQFF.

The V call is TRBV12-5, the J call TRBJ2-5, with 9 bases aligning to TRBD1. The junction had 8 bases not matched to a gene; V was cut back by 6 bases and J by 9 bases. The germline V gene encodes CDR1 LGHNT and CDR2 FRNRAP. The CDR3 is 13 amino acids. The CDR3 sequence: CASGKGQGGPQYF. CDR3 DNA sequence: TGTGCTAGTGGAAAGGGACAGGGCGGGCCCCAGTACTTC.

A remark on this clonotype: The junction departs from the called germline gene at one end, perhaps through a read error. This chain joins TRBV11-2 and TRBJ1-2; D unresolved. The germline gives CDR1 SGHAT, CDR2 FQNNGV. The CDR3 runs 13 residues. CDR3 sequence reads: CASSLEGNYGYTF. The CDR3 DNA follows: TGTGCCAGCAGCCTAGAGGGCAACTATGGCTACACCTTC.

The chain joins TRBV3-1 to TRBJ2-3; TRBD2 matches at 14 bases. The CDR3 spans 16 residues. V dropped 4 bases and J dropped 8; count of bases not matched to a gene: 8. The V gene's germline CDR1 is LGHDT and CDR2 YNNKEL (reference sequence). The DNA for the CDR3 is TGTGCCAGCAGCCCGAGTGGGACTAGCGGGAGCCTTACGCAGTATTTT. It codes for CASSPSGTSGSLTQYF.

Details on this clonotype: The missing conserved phenylalanine or tryptophan at the end of this CDR3 makes a read error likely. J is TRBJ2-3 and V is TRBV6-8; a possible D gene is TRBD2 (6 bases). Germline V gene data show CDR1 as MNHGY and CDR2 as SAAAGT. There are 16 residues in the CDR3. The germline V and J ends were trimmed by 4 bases and 3 bases, with 17 bases remaining between them. CDR3 sequence (DNA): TGTGCCAGCAGTTTTCCGACGGGACTGGGGACAGATACGCAGTATCTT. It yields the protein CASSFPTGLGTDTQYL.

J is TRBJ2-5 and V is TRBV5-3, with a tentative D call TRBD1 (5 bases). The J call is uncertain, as TRBJ2-1 better fits the DNA end. Being an ORF, TRBV5-3 has a function that is uncertain. CDR3 length: 15 amino acids. The CDR3 nucleotides read TGTGCCAGCAGCGCCGGAGACAGAACCCAAGAGACCCAGTTCTTC. Its translation: CASSAGDRTQETQFF.

In this sample, this clonotype turned up many times. The chain employs TRBV12-3 or TRBV12-4 and TRBJ2-4; D may be TRBD2 (6 bases). Between the trimmed V and J ends, which lost 5 bases and 7 bases, there was a span of 15 bases. This CDR3 is 14 amino acids long. CDR3 coding DNA: TGTGCCAGCAGTCCCCGCGGGGCTTCTAACATTCAGTACTTC. Translating gives CASSPRGASNIQYF.

This clonotype was recorded a few times. This CDR3 is CASGYTGLEQFF. In DNA, the CDR3 is TGTGCCAGCGGCTATACAGGGCTCGAGCAGTTCTTC. The chain recombines TRBV12-3 or TRBV12-4 with TRBJ2-3; maybe TRBD1 (6 bases). The closer fit of TRBJ2-1 to the DNA end suggests the J call may be wrong. The CDR3 consists of 12 residues.

CDR3 nucleotides: TGTGCCAGCAGTGACGATAGGGACGGGAAGGAGCAGTACTTC. Residues: CASSDDRDGKEQYF. The chain links TRBV6-4 to TRBJ2-4, with D perhaps matching TRBD1 or TRBD2 (5 bases each). This CDR3 is 14 amino acids long. The germline V gene encodes CDR1 MRHNA and CDR2 SNTAGT. The germline V and J ends were trimmed by 2 bases and 13 bases, with 18 bases remaining between them.

This clonotype was seen a few times. V gene TRBV6-1 combines with J gene TRBJ2-1; D possibly corresponds to TRBD1 (6 bases). The closer fit of TRBJ2-7 to the DNA end suggests the J call may be wrong. Germline assignment: CDR1 MNHNS and CDR2 SASEGT. The CDR3 totals 13 residues. CDR3 sequence (DNA): TGTGCCAGCACTCCCGAGGGGGCCTACGAGCAGTACTTC. Its protein product is CASTPEGAYEQYF.

Judged by abundance, this clonotype is medium-sized. The rearrangement links TRBV6-1 to TRBJ2-1, with D maybe TRBD2 (5 bases). Matching the DNA end better, TRBJ2-7 makes the J call doubtful. The CDR3 runs 11 residues. CDR1 MNHNS and CDR2 SASEGT come from the germline V gene. The CDR3: CASSRVNEQYF. The CDR3 DNA follows: TGTGCCAGCTCGAGGGTAAATGAGCAGTACTTC.

The V gene is TRBV7-8, the J gene TRBJ2-1, with a possible D match to TRBD2 (6 bases). Deletions cut 2 bases from V and 10 bases from J, with 15 bases between. Germline assignment: CDR1 SGHVS and CDR2 FQNEAQ. The CDR3 runs 14 residues. The CDR3 DNA reads TGTGCCAGCAGCTTATCGGGACTCGCCTACGAGCAGTTCTTC. Its protein is CASSLSGLAYEQFF.

The chain couples TRBV7-8 to TRBJ2-7; TRBD2 is a possible D gene (6 bases). This CDR3 comprises 14 residues. V was clipped by 2 bases and J by 2 bases, with 10 bases between them. Germline CDR1 is SGHVS and CDR2 is FQNEAQ. DNA of the CDR3: TGTGCCAGCAGCTTACTAGCGCGCGCCTACGAGCAGTACTTC. Its translation: CASSLLARAYEQYF.

The table lists this clonotype with a count of one. The junction differs from germline at one of its ends, possibly a read error. V usage is TRBV6-1 and J usage is TRBJ2-5; 7 positions match TRBD2. This CDR3 contains 16 residues. Germline V gene data show CDR1 as MNHNS and CDR2 as SASEGT. This chain's CDR3 is CASSTSLATFYNEQFF. CDR3 nucleotide sequence: TGTGCCAGCAGTACCTCACTAGCGACCTTCTACAATGAGCAATTCTTC.

This clonotype was detected ten times or more. V is TRBV6-1 and J is TRBJ2-1; D tentatively reads TRBD1 or TRBD2 (5 bases each). The tail of the sequence fits TRBJ2-7 better, so the J call may be wrong. Germline V gives CDR1 MNHNS, CDR2 SASEGT. There are 14 residues in the CDR3. CDR3 bases: TGTGCCAGCAGCAGGGAGTCCCAAAACTACGAGCAGTACTTC. Translation gives CASSRESQNYEQYF.

J is TRBJ2-1 and V is TRBV6-1, with 8 bases identical to TRBD2. The J call may be wrong; the DNA end is better matched by TRBJ2-7. This CDR3 spans 16 amino acids. Germline values: CDR1 MNHNS, CDR2 SASEGT. As DNA, the CDR3 is TGTGCCAGCAGTGAATTTGGACTAGCAAACTACAATGAGCAGTACTTC. It codes for CASSEFGLANYNEQYF.

This chain connects TRBV6-1 to TRBJ1-1; 9 bases are shared with TRBD2. The DNA end lines up better with TRBJ2-3; the J call may be wrong. The CDR3 is 14 amino acids. The V gene's germline CDR1 is MNHNS and CDR2 SASEGT. For the CDR3, the DNA is TGTGCCAGCAGGCCGGGACTAGCTTCAGATACGCAGTATTTT. It translates to CASRPGLASDTQYF.

Only one count was recorded for this clonotype. The junction departs from the called germline gene at one end, perhaps through a read error. The chain recombines TRBV7-2 with TRBJ1-5; TRBD1 might be the D (5 bases). The V gene's germline CDR1 is SGHTA and CDR2 FQGNSA. The CDR3 covers 16 residues. The CDR3 DNA follows: TGTGCCAGCAGCTTAGGGTCCGGGGCTCGGTATCAGCCCCTGCATTTT. It specifies CASSLGSGARYQPLHF.

This clonotype was picked up a small number of times. The rearrangement links TRBV12-3 or TRBV12-4 to TRBJ2-3; 7 bases are a match to TRBD2. V dropped 8 bases and J dropped 5; count of bases not matched to a gene: 10. CDR3 length equals 14 residues. DNA for the CDR3: TGTGCCAGCGGAGTGGGGGGGTTAGGAGATACGCAGTATTTT. Protein: CASGVGGLGDTQYF.

This chain joins TRBV28 and TRBJ2-5; 8 bases map to TRBD1. Germline loops: CDR1 MDHEN, CDR2 SYDVKM. The CDR3 contains 15 residues. J was trimmed by 4 bases and V by 5 bases; bases with no gene match: 9. Here the CDR3 DNA reads TGTGCCAGCAGTCTCACGCCGACAGGGGCAGAGACCCAGTACTTC. Translation gives CASSLTPTGAETQYF.

This rearrangement joins TRBV4-1 to TRBJ2-3; 7 positions agree with TRBD2. The V gene's germline CDR1 is MGHRA and CDR2 YSYEKL. This CDR3 spans 15 amino acids. Trimming took 2 bases from V and 4 from J; bases not matched to a gene: 6. CDR3: CASSQSGREADTQYF. In nucleotides, the CDR3 is TGCGCCAGCAGCCAATCGGGACGGGAGGCAGATACGCAGTATTTT.

This clonotype came up a few times. The chain employs TRBV25-1 and TRBJ2-1, with D tentatively TRBD1 or TRBD2 (5 bases each). This CDR3 has 18 residues. V was clipped by 4 bases and J by 0 bases, with 19 bases between them. CDR1 MGHDK and CDR2 SYGVNS come from the germline V gene. This chain's CDR3 is CASSGTSGHPSSYNEQFF. CDR3 in DNA: TGTGCCAGCAGTGGGACGTCGGGGCACCCTAGCTCCTACAATGAGCAGTTCTTC.

Remarks on this clonotype: A single base separates this from a much larger clone, so it may be a read error. This rearrangement joins TRBV11-3 to TRBJ1-2; TRBD1 matches 8 bases. Germline V gene sequence: CDR1 SGHNT, CDR2 YENEEA. V gave up 8 bases and J gave up 5 bases; unmatched junction bases: 13. The CDR3 contains 15 residues. CDR3 DNA sequence: TGTGCCAGCCCCTCGGGATGGACAGGGTGGTATGGCTACACCTTC. It specifies CASPSGWTGWYGYTF.

The CDR3 protein is CASSSTTGGTEAFF. The CDR3 DNA reads TGTGCCAGCAGTTCGACGACAGGGGGCACTGAAGCTTTCTTT. The rearrangement joins TRBV6-6 to TRBJ1-1, with TRBD1 identical over 9 bases. This CDR3 is 14 amino acids long. Germline trimming cut 4 bases from V and 4 bases from J; bases unmatched to any gene: 4. Per germline, CDR1 MNHNY and CDR2 SVGAGI (reference sequence).